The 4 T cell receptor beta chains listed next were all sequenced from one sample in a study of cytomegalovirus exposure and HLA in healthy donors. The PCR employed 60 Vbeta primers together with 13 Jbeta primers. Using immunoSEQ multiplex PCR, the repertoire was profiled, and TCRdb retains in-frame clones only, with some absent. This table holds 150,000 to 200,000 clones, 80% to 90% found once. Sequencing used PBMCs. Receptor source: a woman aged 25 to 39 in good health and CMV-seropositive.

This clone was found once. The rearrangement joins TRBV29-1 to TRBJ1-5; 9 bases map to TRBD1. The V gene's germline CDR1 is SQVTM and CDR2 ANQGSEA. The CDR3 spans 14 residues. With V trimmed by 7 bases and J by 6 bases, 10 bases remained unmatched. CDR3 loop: CSAAGTGRGQPQHF. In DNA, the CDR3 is TGCAGCGCCGCCGGGACAGGGAGGGGTCAGCCCCAGCATTTT.

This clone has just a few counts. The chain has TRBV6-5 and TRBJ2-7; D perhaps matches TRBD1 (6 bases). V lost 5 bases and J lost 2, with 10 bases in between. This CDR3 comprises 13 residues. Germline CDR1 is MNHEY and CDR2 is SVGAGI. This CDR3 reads CASSMGATYEQYF. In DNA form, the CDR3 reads TGTGCCAGCAGTATGGGGGCAACCTACGAGCAGTACTTC.

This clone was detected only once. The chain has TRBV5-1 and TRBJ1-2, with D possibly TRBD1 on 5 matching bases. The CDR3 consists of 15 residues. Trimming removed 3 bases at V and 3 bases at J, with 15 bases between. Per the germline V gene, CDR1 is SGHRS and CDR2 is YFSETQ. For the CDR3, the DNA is TGCGCCAGCAGCTCGGGACTCTCCCGCGACTATGGCTACACCTTC. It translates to CASSSGLSRDYGYTF.

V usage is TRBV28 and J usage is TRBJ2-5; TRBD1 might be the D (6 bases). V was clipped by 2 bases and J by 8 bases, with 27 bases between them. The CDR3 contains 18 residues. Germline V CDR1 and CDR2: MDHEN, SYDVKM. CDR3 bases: TGTGCCAGCAGTTTAGGCCGGGGCAGGGGCCCCACCGGCCCTACCCAGTACTTC. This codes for CASSLGRGRGPTGPTQYF.